The 17 T cell receptor beta chains listed next were all sequenced from one sample in a study of spatial heterogeneity in lung cancer. TCRdb processed the 5' RACE reads anew with MiXCR; each CDR3 protein has one entry. The profile shows tens of thousands of distinct CDR3 sequences, 13% of them singletons. Time point meaning: sample taken at primary tumor resection. The authors sequenced whole RNA from tumor, nontumor lung or frozen PBMC without sorting. This material consisted of PBMCs, taken at surgery. These receptors were taken from a male donor with early-stage non-small cell lung cancer.

This clonotype was seen repeatedly, ten times or more. The J gene is TRBJ2-6, the V gene TRBV27; D is unclear. V gave up 5 bases and J gave up 0 bases, with 11 bases separating them. The V gene's germline CDR1 is MNHEY and CDR2 SMNVEV (reference sequence). The CDR3 runs 16 residues. DNA for the CDR3: TGTGCCAGCAGTGTACTTACAAACTCTGGGGCCAACGTCCTGACTTTC. This gives the protein CASSVLTNSGANVLTF.

This clonotype has a handful of counts. The junction does not match germline at one end; this may be a read error. This chain links TRBV7-9 with TRBJ1-2; the match to TRBD1 covers 7 bases. CDR1 and CDR2 (germline): SEHNR, FQNEAQ (reference sequence). The CDR3 length is 12 residues. The CDR3 reads CASSLFQGVLYF. Written as DNA, the CDR3 is TGTGCCAGCAGCTTATTTCAGGGGGTGCTCTACTTC.

Remarks on this clonotype: At one end, the junction sequence differs from germline, possibly due to a read error. V gene TRBV19 combines with J gene TRBJ2-7; D is tentatively TRBD1 or TRBD2 (6 bases each). This CDR3 region has 15 residues. The germline V gene encodes CDR1 LNHDA and CDR2 SQIVND (reference sequence). The CDR3 sequence is CASSIGRGAKYEQYF. CDR3 in DNA: TGTGCCAGTAGCATAGGTAGGGGGGCAAAATACGAGCAGTACTTC.

This clonotype was recorded at least ten times. The gene calls are TRBV3-1 and TRBJ1-1; D ambiguous. CDR1 LGHDT and CDR2 YNNKEL come from the germline V gene (reference sequence). V lost 0 bases and J lost 7, with 9 bases in between. The CDR3 spans 13 residues. The CDR3: CASSQDMGIEAFF. DNA for the CDR3: TGTGCCAGCAGCCAAGACATGGGGATTGAAGCTTTCTTT.

This clonotype was seen more than once but under ten times. This sequence joins TRBV18 and TRBJ2-7; 9 nucleotides align to TRBD1. The V gene's germline CDR1 is KGHSH and CDR2 LQKENI. This CDR3 is 15 amino acids long. With V trimmed by 3 bases and J by 5 bases, 8 bases remained unmatched. The CDR3 nucleotides read TGTGCCAGCTCACCGTATGGGACAGGGAACCACGAGCAGTACTTC. This translates into CASSPYGTGNHEQYF. The variable domain in full, completed from reference TRBV18 and TRBJ2-7, reads NAGVMQNPRHLVRRRGQEARLRCSPMKGHSHVYWYRQLPEEGLKFMVYLQKENIIDESGMPKERFSAEFPKEGPSILRIQQVVRGDSAAYFCASSPYGTGNHEQYFGPGTRLTVT.

This clonotype came up a few times. The V gene is TRBV20-1, the J gene TRBJ1-6; perhaps TRBD1 as D (6 bases). V lost 0 bases and J lost 1, with 16 bases in between. CDR1 and CDR2 from the germline V gene are DFQATT and SNEGSKA (reference sequence). The CDR3 extends over 18 amino acids. The CDR3 is CSARDLPRGGSYNSPLHF. CDR3 in DNA: TGCAGTGCTAGAGATTTACCCAGGGGAGGATCCTATAATTCACCCCTCCACTTT.

This chain links TRBV4-3 with TRBJ2-5, with a weak D call TRBD1 (6 bases). Germline lookup yields CDR1 LGHNA and CDR2 YSLEER. There are 15 residues in the CDR3. The V end lost 1 base, the J end lost 5 bases, and 14 bases lay between the germline ends. For the CDR3, the DNA is TGCGCCAGCAGCCAAGCCACAGGGTTCAGTGAGACCCAGTACTTC. It translates to CASSQATGFSETQYF.

This clonotype was observed many times. The rearrangement uses TRBV4-2 and TRBJ2-3; D may correspond to TRBD1 or TRBD2 (5 bases each). In germline, CDR1 is LGHNA, CDR2 YNFKEQ. This CDR3 is 17 amino acids long. Trimming shortened V by 0 bases and J by 1 base, and 14 bases separated the two germline ends. The CDR3 sequence: CASSQDPYGTGTDTQYF. CDR3 DNA sequence: TGTGCCAGCAGCCAAGATCCCTACGGGACGGGCACAGATACGCAGTATTTT.

This chain uses TRBV5-1 with TRBJ2-1, with 7 bases lining up with TRBD2. CDR1 and CDR2 (germline): SGHRS, YFSETQ. CDR3 size: 20 residues. Trimming took 4 bases from V and 0 from J; bases not matched to a gene: 19. In nucleotides, the CDR3 is TGCGCCAGCAGCCCGGGCGGACTAGTCTACAGGTTAAGCTCCTACAATGAGCAGTTCTTC. Encoded protein: CASSPGGLVYRLSSYNEQFF.

The chain couples TRBV2 to TRBJ1-6; no definite D call. From germline, CDR1 is SNHLY and CDR2 FYNNEI. The CDR3 loop spans 14 amino acids. The V end lost 3 bases, the J end lost 7 bases, and 10 bases lay between the germline ends. CDR3 in amino acids: CASSEGRKNSPLHF. Written as DNA, the CDR3 is TGTGCCAGCAGTGAGGGTAGGAAAAATTCACCCCTCCACTTT.

A few counts support this clonotype. The gene calls are TRBV30 and TRBJ2-4, with 8 bases lining up with TRBD2. J gave up 5 bases and V 6 bases, and 0 bases lay outside the gene matches. There are 11 residues in the CDR3. Germline V gene lookup returns CDR1 GTSNPN and CDR2 SVGIG (reference sequence). In nucleotides, the CDR3 is TGTGCCTGCGGGAGGGAAAACATTCAGTACTTC. The encoded protein is CACGRENIQYF.

The rearrangement joins TRBV15 to TRBJ2-1, with 8 positions matching TRBD2. The germline V gene encodes CDR1 LNHNV and CDR2 YYDKDF (reference sequence). The CDR3 has 18 amino acids. Trimming at V came to 0 bases and at J to 9 bases, leaving 16 bases not matched to a gene. Written as DNA, the CDR3 is TGTGCCACCAGCAGAGATCGTGAGGGACTAGTGAGGGGAAGTGAGCAGTTCTTC. Translating it yields CATSRDREGLVRGSEQFF.

This clonotype was observed a few times. The rearrangement joins TRBV20-1 to TRBJ1-1; D unresolved. Germline V gene data show CDR1 as DFQATT and CDR2 as SNEGSKA (reference sequence). With 3 bases removed from V and 4 bases from J, the gap between germline ends came to 12 bases. The CDR3 has 13 residues. This CDR3 reads CSARVNRGTEAFF. CDR3 DNA: TGCAGTGCTAGGGTGAATCGGGGCACTGAAGCTTTCTTT.

This chain uses TRBV12-3 or TRBV12-4 with TRBJ2-2; no firm D call. The CDR3 totals 13 residues. The V end was cut by 7 bases, the J end by 2 bases, with 8 bases between. CDR3 in DNA: TGTGCCAGCAATTTGCCTAACACCGGGGAGCTGTTTTTT. Its protein is CASNLPNTGELFF.

This rearrangement joins TRBV20-1 to TRBJ1-2; 10 positions match TRBD1. The germline V gene has CDR1 DFQATT and CDR2 SNEGSKA (reference sequence). This CDR3 is 14 amino acids long. J gave up 5 bases and V 6 bases, and 9 bases lay outside the gene matches. The CDR3 sequence: CSAIRDRGIYGYTF. CDR3 DNA sequence: TGCAGTGCCATCCGGGACAGGGGCATTTATGGCTACACCTTC.

This clonotype has ten or more counts. The chain combines TRBV19 with TRBJ1-1; D perhaps matches TRBD1 (6 bases). V lost 1 base to trimming and J lost 5 bases, with 11 bases between them. Germline-derived CDR1 and CDR2 are LNHDA and SQIVND (reference sequence). CDR3 length: 14 residues. CDR3 amino acids: CASSIGRGETEAFF. For the CDR3, the DNA is TGTGCCAGTAGTATAGGAAGGGGGGAGACTGAAGCTTTCTTT. The full variable domain, in which reference TRBV19 and TRBJ1-1 provide the parts outside the CDR3, is DGGITQSPKYLFRKEGQNVTLSCEQNLNHDAMYWYRQDPGQGLRLIYYSQIVNDFQKGDIAEGYSVSREKKESFPLTVTSAQKNPTAFYLCASSIGRGETEAFFGQGTRLTVV.

There are many counts of this clonotype. This chain connects TRBV7-9 to TRBJ2-1, with a weak D call TRBD1 (6 bases). The CDR3 sequence is 13 residues long. Trimming shortened V by 5 bases and J by 9 bases, and 14 bases separated the two germline ends. Germline CDR1 reads SEHNR; CDR2 reads FQNEAQ (reference sequence). This chain's CDR3 is CASSRAGVGEQFF. CDR3 sequence (DNA): TGTGCCAGCAGCCGTGCAGGGGTGGGTGAGCAGTTCTTC.